The 5 T cell receptor beta chains given below trace back to one sample, sequenced in a study of shared clonotypes between healthy human individuals. Clones were sequenced by immunoSEQ multiplex PCR, and TCRdb holds only the in-frame ones, with some missing. The data show over 2 million clones, around 95% seen once. The sequenced material came from naive CD4+ T cells sorted from blood. The subset denotes: CD45RA+ positively selected. The source is a man younger than 35 in good health.

The chain carries TRBV2 and TRBJ1-1; possibly TRBD1 for D (5 bases). The CDR3 length is 14 residues. Germline CDR1 SNHLY, CDR2 FYNNEI. V lost 5 bases to trimming and J lost 5 bases, with 15 bases between them. CDR3 in amino acids: CASSQGELRTEAFF. The CDR3 nucleotides are TGTGCCAGCAGTCAGGGCGAGTTGAGGACTGAAGCTTTCTTT.

This chain links TRBV6-1 with TRBJ2-1; D ambiguous. From germline, CDR1 is MNHNS and CDR2 SASEGT. Trimming left V 1 base short and J 9 bases short, with 10 bases between. The CDR3 covers 13 residues. CDR3 in DNA: TGTGCCAGCAGTGAAGGGGGATGGGGTGAGCAGTTCTTC. This translates into CASSEGGWGEQFF.

Concerning this clone: The junction departs from germline at one end; a sequencing error may be responsible. The CDR3 coding sequence is TGCGCCAGCAGCCAAGAGGACGGGGTTGGGAACACTGAAGCTTTCTTT. The encoded protein is CASSQEDGVGNTEAFF. V and J are TRBV5-4 and TRBJ1-1; D not resolved. The germline CDR1 and CDR2 sequences are SGHNT and YYREEE (reference sequence). This CDR3 has 16 residues.

Notes on this clone: Its ends do not fully match the called genes, so a read error is possible. The chain recombines TRBV7-7 with TRBJ2-7; TRBD2 aligns across 8 bases. This CDR3 region has 21 residues. Germline V gives CDR1 SSHAT, CDR2 FNYEAQ (reference sequence). CDR3 in amino acids: CASSPLGSGGPSAPSSYEQYF. CDR3 sequence (DNA): TGTGCTAGCAGCCCCCTAGGTTCGGGGGGGCCATCCGCACCGAGCTCCTACGAGCAGTACTTC.

With regard to this clone: A much larger clone differs from this one at a single base, so this may be a read error. V usage is TRBV5-4 and J usage is TRBJ1-3; no definite D call. The V and J ends lost 4 bases and 0 bases respectively, with 11 bases between them. Germline values: CDR1 SGHNT, CDR2 YYREEE (reference sequence). This CDR3 spans 15 amino acids. In DNA, the CDR3 is TGTGCCAGCAGCCGAGACGGACTCTCTGGAAACACCATATATTTT. It encodes CASSRDGLSGNTIYF.